This passage covers 27 T cell receptor beta chains from one sample sequenced in a study of vaccination effects on CD4 cells after COVID-19. With the ViraFEST assay, the study expanded antigen-specific CD4+ T cells using viral peptide pools, then sequenced them. Cells that had been cultured for 10 days were the source of isolated CD4+ T cells. Vaccinees lacked prior SARS-CoV-2 infection and tested negative for nucleocapsid antibodies. The repertoire was sequenced with immunoSEQ multiplex PCR; TCRdb's copy has only in-frame clones and lacks some. The sample consists of some 41,000 clones, about 70% of them appearing once. These receptors have no known antigen. Sequenced here: CD4+ T cells from PBMCs cultured with HCoV-OC43 spike peptides, sampled before COVID-19 vaccination. Regarding subset: HCoV-OC43 spike overlapping peptide pool stimulation. The receptors originated from a human donor who received a COVID-19 vaccine.

This clone was picked up a small number of times. The chain combines TRBV28 with TRBJ1-5, with a possible D match to TRBD1 (5 bases). The length of the CDR3 is 13 residues. Germline V lookup: CDR1 MDHEN, CDR2 SYDVKM. V lost 6 bases and J lost 11, with 17 bases in between. CDR3 protein: CASSQGSFPTQHF. CDR3 in DNA: TGTGCCAGCAGCCAGGGATCTTTTCCGACCCAGCATTTT.

This chain connects TRBV9 to TRBJ2-5; D possibly matches TRBD1 or TRBD2 (6 bases each). The CDR3 has 16 amino acids. The germline gives CDR1 SGDLS, CDR2 YYNGEE. V lost 2 bases, J lost 5 bases, and 19 bases lay in between. CDR3 sequence (DNA): TGTGCCAGCAGCGTTTCTCAACAGGGAGGCCGGGAGACCCAGTACTTC. The encoded protein is CASSVSQQGGRETQYF.

V gene TRBV18 combines with J gene TRBJ2-1, with 7 bases matching TRBD1. With 3 bases clipped from V and 8 bases from J, the junction kept 16 bases outside the gene matches. This CDR3 has 17 residues. In germline, CDR1 is KGHSH, CDR2 LQKENI. In DNA, the CDR3 is TGTGCCAGCTCACCCCTAGACAGGGCAAAGGGACGCGATGAGCAGTTCTTC. Translating gives CASSPLDRAKGRDEQFF.

This clone was counted between two and nine times. The chain carries TRBV6-1 and TRBJ2-3; TRBD1 might be the D (6 bases). The germline CDR1 and CDR2 sequences are MNHNS and SASEGT. This CDR3 has 15 residues. With 3 bases removed from V and 0 bases from J, the gap between germline ends came to 10 bases. For the CDR3, the DNA is TGTGCCAGCAGTGACCGGACAGCTAGCACAGATACGCAGTATTTT. Residues: CASSDRTASTDTQYF.

J is TRBJ2-7 and V is TRBV6-5, with a tentative D call TRBD2 (5 bases). V was clipped by 8 bases and J by 0 bases, with 17 bases between them. The CDR3 runs to 15 residues. Per germline, CDR1 MNHEY and CDR2 SVGAGI. The CDR3 DNA sequence: TGTGCCAGCGTGGTGACAACGGGAATCTCCTACGAGCAGTACTTC. Residues: CASVVTTGISYEQYF.

The chain joins TRBV7-2 to TRBJ2-2, with D maybe TRBD1 (6 bases). Trimming took 7 bases from V and 1 from J, leaving 16 bases between them. Germline V CDR1 and CDR2: SGHTA, FQGNSA. The CDR3 spans 16 residues. The DNA for the CDR3 is TGTGCCAGCACCCTACAGGGTGTTCAGAACACCGGGGAGCTGTTTTTT. Its translation is CASTLQGVQNTGELFF.

This clone was observed a handful of times. The V gene is TRBV12-3 or TRBV12-4, the J gene TRBJ2-7; D unresolved. Trimming removed 4 bases from V and 6 bases from J, with 10 bases in between. This CDR3 region has 12 residues. CDR3 DNA: TGTGCCAGCAGTTGGGGTACTCGCGAGCAGTACTTC. It codes for CASSWGTREQYF.

This sequence joins TRBV5-1 and TRBJ2-3; 7 bases align to TRBD2. CDR1 and CDR2 from the germline V gene are SGHRS and YFSETQ. Germline trimming cut 5 bases from V and 2 bases from J; bases unmatched to any gene: 8. CDR3 length: 15 residues. The DNA of the CDR3 is TGCGCCAGCAGGGCAACTAGCGAGGCCACAGATACGCAGTATTTT. Encoded protein: CASRATSEATDTQYF. Together with reference TRBV5-1 and TRBJ2-3, the CDR3 gives the full variable domain: KAGVTQTPRYLIKTRGQQVTLSCSPISGHRSVSWYQQTPGQGLQFLFEYFSETQRNKGNFPGRFSGRQFSNSRSEMNVSTLELGDSALYLCASRATSEATDTQYFGPGTRLTVL.

The chain recombines TRBV12-3 or TRBV12-4 with TRBJ1-1; weak D call: TRBD1 (5 bases). Deletions cut 2 bases from V and 11 bases from J, with 9 bases between. The CDR3 loop spans 11 amino acids. The CDR3, as DNA: TGTGCCAGCAGTTTATGGGGGTTGGCTTTCTTT. Translating gives CASSLWGLAFF.

This clone has only one observation. The chain recombines TRBV29-1 with TRBJ2-1; D is unclear. The CDR3 has 10 residues. Per germline, CDR1 SQVTM and CDR2 ANQGSEA. V dropped 3 bases and J dropped 9 bases, with 6 bases sitting between them. The DNA for the CDR3 is TGCAGCGTTGAGACGGGTGAGCAGTTCTTC. Protein sequence: CSVETGEQFF.

This clone occurred a few times. V is TRBV7-8 and J is TRBJ1-5; D is uncertain. The CDR3 contains 14 residues. Germline V gives CDR1 SGHVS, CDR2 FQNEAQ. The V end lost 1 base, the J end lost 3 bases, and 7 bases lay between the germline ends. Here the CDR3 reads CASSLVSHNQPQHF. CDR3 DNA sequence: TGTGCCAGCAGCTTAGTCTCCCACAATCAGCCCCAGCATTTT.

The V and J genes are TRBV25-1 and TRBJ2-5; 10 positions match TRBD2. Trimming cost V 5 bases and J 5 bases; bases outside gene matches: 5. The CDR3 has 14 residues. In germline, CDR1 is MGHDK, CDR2 SYGVNS. The CDR3 reads CASSRASGSETQYF. The CDR3 coding sequence is TGTGCCAGCAGTCGAGCTAGCGGGAGTGAGACCCAGTACTTC. Variable domain in full (rest from reference TRBV25-1 and TRBJ2-5): EADIYQTPRYLVIGTGKKITLECSQTMGHDKMYWYQQDPGMELHLIHYSYGVNSTEKGDLSSESTVSRIRTEHFPLTLESARPSHTSQYLCASSRASGSETQYFGPGTRLLVL.

The chain employs TRBV27 and TRBJ1-2; D remains unclear. Germline V gene data show CDR1 as MNHEY and CDR2 as SMNVEV (reference sequence). V was cut by 6 bases and J by 3 bases, with 17 bases left in between. The CDR3 contains 15 residues. This CDR3 reads CASRKHDVRDYGYTF. In DNA form, the CDR3 reads TGTGCCAGCAGGAAACATGACGTCCGGGACTATGGCTACACCTTC.

The CDR3 DNA sequence: TGTGCCAGTAGGCTAGGTCGGCAGGGGAGCATGAACACTGAAGCTTTCTTT. Protein product: CASRLGRQGSMNTEAFF. V and J are TRBV19 and TRBJ1-1; D may be TRBD1 (6 bases). V was clipped by 6 bases and J by 0 bases, with 20 bases between them. Germline V gene sequence: CDR1 LNHDA, CDR2 SQIVND (reference sequence). The CDR3 loop spans 17 amino acids. Full variable domain (rest looked up from reference TRBV19 and TRBJ1-1): DGGITQSPKYLFRKEGQNVTLSCEQNLNHDAMYWYRQDPGQGLRLIYYSQIVNDFQKGDIAEGYSVSREKKESFPLTVTSAQKNPTAFYLCASRLGRQGSMNTEAFFGQGTRLTVV.

This chain connects TRBV3-1 (or the pseudogene TRBV3-2) to TRBJ2-3, with D possibly being TRBD2 (6 bases). The CDR3 runs to 15 residues. V lost 8 bases to trimming and J lost 7 bases, with 22 bases between them. The germline V gene encodes CDR1 LGHDT and CDR2 YNNKEL (reference sequence). CDR3 bases: TGTGCCAGCTACCCCTGTCGTGGTAGCGGAAATACGCAGTATTTT. Translation: CASYPCRGSGNTQYF.

This chain uses TRBV12-3 or TRBV12-4 with TRBJ2-7; D gene unclear. The CDR3 runs to 13 residues. V lost 6 bases, J lost 4 bases, and 13 bases lay in between. CDR3 amino acids: CASRVVGWYEQYF. CDR3 in DNA: TGTGCCAGCAGAGTCGTGGGTTGGTACGAGCAGTACTTC.

The CDR3, as DNA: TGTGCCAGCTCACCCCAAGCGGGAGGGAATACGCAGTATTTT. Residues: CASSPQAGGNTQYF. J is TRBJ2-3 and V is TRBV18; TRBD2 aligns across 10 bases. J was trimmed by 7 bases and V by 3 bases; bases with no gene match: 4. The CDR3 sequence is 14 residues long. Germline CDR1 and CDR2: KGHSH and LQKENI. Variable domain in full (rest from reference TRBV18 and TRBJ2-3): NAGVMQNPRHLVRRRGQEARLRCSPMKGHSHVYWYRQLPEEGLKFMVYLQKENIIDESGMPKERFSAEFPKEGPSILRIQQVVRGDSAAYFCASSPQAGGNTQYFGPGTRLTVL.

The table lists this clone with a count of one. V gene TRBV2 combines with J gene TRBJ1-6; D gene uncertain. The CDR3 is made up of 13 amino acids. Trimming shortened V by 10 bases and J by 8 bases, and 15 bases separated the two germline ends. Germline V lookup: CDR1 SNHLY, CDR2 FYNNEI. The CDR3 coding sequence is TGTGCCACCACGACCGAGGATCATTCACCCCTCCACTTT. Protein sequence: CATTTEDHSPLHF.

The V and J genes are TRBV2 and TRBJ2-3; D gene ambiguous. V lost 1 base, J lost 10 bases, and 6 bases lay in between. The CDR3 is made up of 11 amino acids. Germline V gene sequence: CDR1 SNHLY, CDR2 FYNNEI. CDR3 residues: CASSEEGPQYF. CDR3 nucleotides: TGTGCCAGCAGTGAAGAGGGTCCGCAGTATTTT.

The V call is TRBV30, the J call TRBJ1-6; D possibly corresponds to TRBD1 (5 bases). CDR1 and CDR2 (germline): GTSNPN, SVGIG (reference sequence). The CDR3 has 14 residues. V gave up 2 bases and J gave up 7 bases, with 12 bases separating them. In DNA form, the CDR3 reads TGTGCCTGGAGTACCGGGGGGGAGAATTCACCCCTCCACTTT. Its translation: CAWSTGGENSPLHF.

The rearrangement joins TRBV19 to TRBJ1-1; D uncertain. V lost 7 bases and J lost 0, with 15 bases in between. The CDR3 has 15 amino acids. The germline CDR1 and CDR2 sequences are LNHDA and SQIVND (reference sequence). CDR3 DNA: TGTGCCAGTACCAACCAAGTCGGATTGAACACTGAAGCTTTCTTT. It is translated as CASTNQVGLNTEAFF.

This clone was detected only once. The chain uses TRBV5-1 and TRBJ2-1; TRBD2 matches at 11 bases. Germline CDR1 reads SGHRS; CDR2 reads YFSETQ. The CDR3 contains 16 residues. The V and J ends lost 0 bases and 7 bases, in that order; junction bases with no gene match: 6. CDR3 amino acids: CASSLGLAGFRNEQFF. The CDR3 region has the DNA TGCGCCAGCAGCTTGGGACTAGCGGGATTCCGGAATGAGCAGTTCTTC. The complete variable domain, with remaining parts taken from reference TRBV5-1 and TRBJ2-1, reads KAGVTQTPRYLIKTRGQQVTLSCSPISGHRSVSWYQQTPGQGLQFLFEYFSETQRNKGNFPGRFSGRQFSNSRSEMNVSTLELGDSALYLCASSLGLAGFRNEQFFGPGTRLTVL.

The chain recombines TRBV6-4 with TRBJ2-3; no firm D call. The germline V gene encodes CDR1 MRHNA and CDR2 SNTAGT. The length of the CDR3 is 11 residues. V was clipped by 0 bases and J by 7 bases, with 2 bases between them. The CDR3 DNA follows: TGTGCCAGCAGTGACTCATATACGCAGTATTTT. Protein sequence: CASSDSYTQYF.

This clone was seen only once. The rearrangement joins TRBV7-2 to TRBJ2-7; D is unresolved. Germline values: CDR1 SGHTA, CDR2 FQGNSA. This CDR3 comprises 15 residues. Trimming left V 1 base short and J 5 bases short, with 15 bases between. The CDR3 DNA is TGTGCCAGCAGCTTAGGTAGTGCGGTCCTCGACGAGCAGTACTTC. Residues: CASSLGSAVLDEQYF. The full variable domain, rest sourced from reference TRBV7-2 and TRBJ2-7, is GAGVSQSPSNKVTEKGKDVELRCDPISGHTALYWYRQSLGQGLEFLIYFQGNSAPDKSGLPSDRFSAERTGGSVSTLTIQRTQQEDSAVYLCASSLGSAVLDEQYFGPGTRLTVT.

This clone was detected only a few times. The chain is built from TRBV5-1 and TRBJ2-5, with D uncertain. Germline assignment: CDR1 SGHRS and CDR2 YFSETQ. V was pared by 0 bases and J by 5 bases, with 14 bases between. The CDR3 is 15 amino acids. In nucleotides, the CDR3 is TGCGCCAGCAGCTTGGATCAGGCGCCTCGGGAGACCCAGTACTTC. Its translation is CASSLDQAPRETQYF.

This clone was counted a few times. V gene TRBV7-9 combines with J gene TRBJ2-7; 8 bases are a match to TRBD1. This CDR3 comprises 14 residues. The V and J ends lost 4 bases and 1 base, in that order; junction bases with no gene match: 3. Germline V gene lookup returns CDR1 SEHNR and CDR2 FQNEAQ (reference sequence). CDR3 protein: CASSWTGLSYEQYF. CDR3 sequence (DNA): TGTGCCAGCAGCTGGACAGGGTTATCCTACGAGCAGTACTTC. Full variable domain (rest looked up from reference TRBV7-9 and TRBJ2-7): DTGVSQNPRHKITKRGQNVTFRCDPISEHNRLYWYRQTLGQGPEFLTYFQNEAQLEKSRLLSDRFSAERPKGSFSTLEIQRTEQGDSAMYLCASSWTGLSYEQYFGPGTRLTVT.

V gene TRBV5-6 combines with J gene TRBJ1-1; unclear D gene. From germline, CDR1 is SGHDT and CDR2 YYEEEE. This CDR3 is 12 amino acids long. V gave up 2 bases and J gave up 2 bases, with 4 bases separating them. Here the CDR3 DNA reads TGTGCCAGCAGCTTCTTAAACACTGAAGCTTTCTTT. Translating it yields CASSFLNTEAFF.